Listed here are 26 T cell receptor beta chains from one sample, sequenced in a study of cytomegalovirus exposure and HLA in healthy donors. The PCR had 60 Vbeta and 13 Jbeta primers. Sequencing was performed with immunoSEQ multiplex PCR; in TCRdb, only in-frame clones are kept and a portion is missing. The sample carries about 140,000 clones, around 80% recorded once. The source material was PBMCs. These receptors came from a man aged 50 to 60 in good health and CMV-seronegative.

The chain recombines TRBV7-2 with TRBJ1-6; D is ambiguous. Germline CDR1 SGHTA, CDR2 FQGNSA. V dropped 5 bases and J dropped 5 bases, with 13 bases sitting between them. This CDR3 region has 15 residues. The CDR3 nucleotides read TGTGCCAGCAGCGTTAACAGTGGTGATAATTCACCCCTCCACTTT. As protein: CASSVNSGDNSPLHF.

V is TRBV29-1 and J is TRBJ2-7, with TRBD1 as a possible D gene (6 bases). This CDR3 has 12 residues. With 6 bases removed from V and 2 bases from J, the gap between germline ends came to 11 bases. CDR1 and CDR2 (germline): SQVTM, ANQGSEA. CDR3: CSVIGQTYEQYF. CDR3 nucleotide sequence: TGCAGCGTCATCGGACAGACCTACGAGCAGTACTTC.

The gene calls are TRBV28 and TRBJ2-5; 9 nucleotides agree with TRBD1. The CDR3 covers 19 residues. With V trimmed by 1 base and J by 2 bases, 14 bases remained unmatched. Germline-derived CDR1 and CDR2 are MDHEN and SYDVKM. The DNA of the CDR3 is TGTGCCAGCAGTTTATATACCCGGACAGGGGCGACGGATCAAGAGACCCAGTACTTC. Protein: CASSLYTRTGATDQETQYF.

CDR3 sequence reads: CASRPQPGQGFAQRGYTF. CDR3 nucleotide sequence: TGCGCCAGCAGGCCCCAACCGGGACAGGGATTTGCGCAGCGAGGCTACACCTTC. The chain combines TRBV5-1 with TRBJ1-2, with 9 bases lining up with TRBD1. The CDR3 contains 18 residues. Per the germline V gene, CDR1 is SGHRS and CDR2 is YFSETQ. V lost 5 bases to trimming and J lost 8 bases; unmatched junction nucleotides: 22. Based on the CDR3 plus reference TRBV5-1 and TRBJ1-2, the full variable domain is KAGVTQTPRYLIKTRGQQVTLSCSPISGHRSVSWYQQTPGQGLQFLFEYFSETQRNKGNFPGRFSGRQFSNSRSEMNVSTLELGDSALYLCASRPQPGQGFAQRGYTFGSGTRLTVV.

This clone showed up just once. V gene TRBV2 combines with J gene TRBJ2-7, with TRBD1 matching 8 bases. The CDR3 is 15 residues long. Germline trimming cut 2 bases from V and 0 bases from J; bases unmatched to any gene: 3. From germline, CDR1 is SNHLY and CDR2 FYNNEI. The CDR3 loop reads CASSEWDRSSYEQYF. The DNA for the CDR3 is TGTGCCAGCAGTGAATGGGACAGGAGCTCCTACGAGCAGTACTTC.

The chain recombines TRBV14 with TRBJ2-4, with TRBD1 identical over 12 bases. CDR3 size: 20 residues. Looked up from germline, CDR1 is SGHDN and CDR2 is FVKESK. J lost 1 base, V lost 0 bases, and 10 bases had no gene match. The CDR3 DNA is TGTGCCAGCAGCCAAGAGCGGGACAGGGGGCGGAAACGTGCCAAAAACATTCAGTACTTC. Its protein is CASSQERDRGRKRAKNIQYF.

The genes are TRBV19 and TRBJ2-5, with TRBD2 identical over 13 bases. Per the germline V gene, CDR1 is LNHDA and CDR2 is SQIVND (reference sequence). Unmatched junction bases numbered 3, after V lost 1 base and J lost 1 base. There are 17 residues in the CDR3. The CDR3 DNA is TGTGCCAGTAGTATAGGTGGGACTAGCGGGGCCCAAGAGACCCAGTACTTC. Translated: CASSIGGTSGAQETQYF.

The CDR3 DNA follows: TGTGCCTGGAGTGTAAGGGGTGGCAATCAGCCCCAGCATTTT. Its translation is CAWSVRGGNQPQHF. The chain carries TRBV30 and TRBJ1-5, with D tentatively TRBD1 (5 bases). Trimming removed 0 bases from V and 2 bases from J, with 8 bases in between. Germline V CDR1 and CDR2: GTSNPN, SVGIG (reference sequence). This CDR3 has 14 amino acids.

The chain recombines TRBV5-1 with TRBJ1-1, with 7 positions matching TRBD1. The CDR3 runs to 15 residues. Germline V gene sequence: CDR1 SGHRS, CDR2 YFSETQ. The J segment lost 4 bases and the V segment lost 3 bases, leaving 9 bases of the junction unmatched. The CDR3 DNA follows: TGCGCCAGCAGCTGGGATTTAGACAGGGCCACTGAAGCTTTCTTT. It is translated as CASSWDLDRATEAFF. Full variable domain (missing parts from reference TRBV5-1 and TRBJ1-1): KAGVTQTPRYLIKTRGQQVTLSCSPISGHRSVSWYQQTPGQGLQFLFEYFSETQRNKGNFPGRFSGRQFSNSRSEMNVSTLELGDSALYLCASSWDLDRATEAFFGQGTRLTVV.

In its sample, this clone was seen once. The J gene is TRBJ1-4, the V gene TRBV9; D possibly corresponds to TRBD1 (6 bases). The germline V gene has CDR1 SGDLS and CDR2 YYNGEE. V lost 1 base and J 8 bases, leaving 15 bases between the germline ends. The CDR3 has 15 amino acids. The CDR3 DNA is TGTGCCAGCAGCGTATCCGGCCGACAGGTCGAAAAACTGTTTTTT. This sequence encodes CASSVSGRQVEKLFF.

This rearrangement joins TRBV29-1 to TRBJ2-3; D gene uncertain. The CDR3 extends over 16 amino acids. CDR1 and CDR2 (germline): SQVTM, ANQGSEA. The ends were cut back, 3 bases at V and 1 base at J, with 17 bases in the middle. CDR3 amino acids: CSVDFDFPFGTDTQYF. CDR3 coding DNA: TGCAGCGTTGATTTCGACTTCCCCTTCGGCACAGATACGCAGTATTTT.

The gene calls are TRBV5-4 and TRBJ2-3, with TRBD2 as a possible D gene (7 bases). The CDR3 has 15 residues. The germline CDR1 and CDR2 sequences are SGHNT and YYREEE (reference sequence). Between the trimmed V and J ends, which lost 0 bases and 2 bases, there was a span of 10 bases. CDR3 residues: CASSLEGGATDTQYF. CDR3 DNA sequence: TGTGCCAGCAGCTTGGAGGGGGGGGCCACAGATACGCAGTATTTT.

This clone was counted once. The chain joins TRBV19 to TRBJ2-5, with D perhaps TRBD2 (5 bases). The CDR3 has 15 residues. Germline V gene data show CDR1 as LNHDA and CDR2 as SQIVND (reference sequence). V dropped 6 bases and J dropped 3 bases, with 17 bases sitting between them. The CDR3 DNA reads TGTGCCAGTAGCAAAGGCACGGGGTCCGAAGAGACCCAGTACTTC. Translating gives CASSKGTGSEETQYF.

The chain couples TRBV6-1 to TRBJ1-1; no reliable D call. CDR3 length: 13 residues. Germline CDR1 reads MNHNS; CDR2 reads SASEGT. V was cut by 4 bases and J by 7 bases, with 13 bases left in between. For the CDR3, the DNA is TGTGCCAGCAGTGGGCGGATGAGGAATGAAGCTTTCTTT. It yields the protein CASSGRMRNEAFF.

The CDR3 reads CASSERVSQGFSNEQFF. DNA for the CDR3: TGTGCCAGCAGTGAAAGGGTTTCTCAGGGATTCAGCAATGAGCAGTTCTTC. This chain links TRBV6-1 with TRBJ2-1, with D maybe TRBD1 (5 bases). The germline V gene encodes CDR1 MNHNS and CDR2 SASEGT. V was shortened by 2 bases and J by 6 bases, with 20 bases between the two germline ends. There are 17 residues in the CDR3.

The chain employs TRBV27 and TRBJ2-5; TRBD1 matches at 11 bases. The CDR3 spans 16 residues. With V trimmed by 4 bases and J by 2 bases, 6 bases remained unmatched. Germline V gives CDR1 MNHEY, CDR2 SMNVEV (reference sequence). CDR3 DNA sequence: TGTGCCAGCAGTTCCCAGGACAGGGGGCTGCAAGAGACCCAGTACTTC. Its translation is CASSSQDRGLQETQYF.

To note about this clone: Relative to the germline gene, one junction end is altered; a read error may explain this. The chain recombines TRBV7-7 with TRBJ2-1; a weak D match, TRBD2 (7 bases). Germline loops: CDR1 SSHAT, CDR2 FNYEAQ (reference sequence). CDR3 length: 15 residues. Here the CDR3 DNA reads TGTGCTAGCAGCCCCCTGGCGGGGGCTTACAATGAGCAGTTCTTC. Translated, it gives CASSPLAGAYNEQFF.

This clone showed up just once. The chain recombines TRBV19 with TRBJ1-1; D perhaps matches TRBD1 (5 bases). V was pared by 8 bases and J by 1 base, with 17 bases between. The CDR3 extends over 15 amino acids. Germline V lookup: CDR1 LNHDA, CDR2 SQIVND (reference sequence). CDR3 in amino acids: CASVSRGRTNTEAFF. DNA for the CDR3: TGTGCCAGTGTCTCCCGGGGGAGAACGAACACTGAAGCTTTCTTT.

This chain joins TRBV30 and TRBJ2-5; the D is unclear. CDR3 size: 13 residues. V lost 4 bases and J lost 7, with 16 bases in between. Germline V CDR1 and CDR2: GTSNPN, SVGIG (reference sequence). CDR3 in DNA: TGTGCCTGGAAGACCGCCGGCGGCCGGACCCAGTACTTC. Translation: CAWKTAGGRTQYF.

The chain combines TRBV12-5 with TRBJ2-1, with D possibly matching TRBD1 (5 bases). Germline V lookup: CDR1 LGHNT, CDR2 FRNRAP. V was pared by 1 base and J by 8 bases, with 18 bases between. There are 16 residues in the CDR3. The CDR3 region has the DNA TGTGCTAGTGGTTTGGGTCAAATAAGGGGTCACGATGAGCAGTTCTTC. It translates to CASGLGQIRGHDEQFF.

The chain is built from TRBV7-3 and TRBJ2-7, with 9 bases lining up with TRBD1. V was pared by 2 bases and J by 6 bases, with 8 bases of the junction left unmatched. The CDR3 totals 15 residues. Germline V lookup: CDR1 SGHTA, CDR2 FQGTGA. The CDR3 loop reads CASSLGGQGYGEQYF. CDR3 coding DNA: TGTGCCAGCAGCTTAGGCGGACAGGGGTATGGCGAGCAGTACTTC. Combining the CDR3 with reference TRBV7-3 and TRBJ2-7 gives the whole variable domain GAGVSQTPSNKVTEKGKYVELRCDPISGHTALYWYRQSLGQGPEFLIYFQGTGAADDSGLPNDRFFAVRPEGSVSTLKIQRTERGDSAVYLCASSLGGQGYGEQYFGPGTRLTVT.

The chain uses TRBV5-6 and TRBJ1-1; 8 bases map to TRBD1. CDR1 is SGHDT, CDR2 YYEEEE, per germline. The junction had 12 bases not matched to a gene; V was cut back by 4 bases and J by 1 base. This CDR3 region has 17 residues. CDR3 region: CASSPNVRTGRNTEAFF. The CDR3 nucleotides read TGTGCCAGCAGCCCCAACGTGAGGACAGGGCGGAACACTGAAGCTTTCTTT.

This clone was recorded only once. V usage is TRBV7-8 and J usage is TRBJ1-6; TRBD1 is a possible D gene (5 bases). V lost 0 bases, J lost 0 bases, and 12 bases lay in between. The CDR3 spans 18 residues. CDR1 and CDR2 (germline): SGHVS, FQNEAQ. The CDR3 is CASSLAHGGSSYNSPLHF. The CDR3, as DNA: TGTGCCAGCAGCTTAGCTCATGGGGGGAGCTCCTATAATTCACCCCTCCACTTT.

This clone was found a few times. Other DNA sequences in the sample encode the same CDR3. The chain has TRBV5-1 and TRBJ2-3, with D possibly being TRBD2 (6 bases). The CDR3 loop spans 14 amino acids. Trimming took 3 bases from V and 3 from J, leaving 11 bases between them. CDR1 and CDR2 (germline): SGHRS, YFSETQ. CDR3 sequence: CASSYGGRTDTQYF. The CDR3 DNA reads as TGCGCCAGCAGCTACGGGGGTCGTACAGATACGCAGTATTTT.

Here the CDR3 DNA reads TGCGCCAGCAGCTTCGGGAATGAGCAGTTCTTC. Protein: CASSFGNEQFF. This chain uses TRBV5-1 with TRBJ2-1; D is unresolved. CDR1 is SGHRS, CDR2 YFSETQ, per germline. V gave up 2 bases and J gave up 7 bases, with 4 bases separating them. The length of the CDR3 is 11 residues.

The chain is built from TRBV30 and TRBJ2-7; a possible D gene is TRBD2 (5 bases). The V and J ends lost 3 bases and 3 bases respectively, with 12 bases between them. Germline loops: CDR1 GTSNPN, CDR2 SVGIG (reference sequence). The CDR3 is 13 residues long. The CDR3: CAWRDLTYYEQYF. The CDR3 nucleotides read TGTGCCTGGAGGGACTTAACTTACTACGAGCAGTACTTC.